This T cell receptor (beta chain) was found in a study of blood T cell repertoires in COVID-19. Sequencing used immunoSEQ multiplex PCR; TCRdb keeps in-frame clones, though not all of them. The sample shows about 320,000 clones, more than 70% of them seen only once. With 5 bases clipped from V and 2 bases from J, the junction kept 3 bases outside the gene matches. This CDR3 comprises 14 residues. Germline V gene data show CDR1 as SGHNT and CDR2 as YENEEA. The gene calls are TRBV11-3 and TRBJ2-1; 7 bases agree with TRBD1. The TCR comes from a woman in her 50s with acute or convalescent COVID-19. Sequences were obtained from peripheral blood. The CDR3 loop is CASSPQGAYNEQFF. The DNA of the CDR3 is TGTGCCAGCAGCCCCCAGGGGGCCTACAATGAGCAGTTCTTC.